This paragraph reports one TCR beta chain. The DNA input per sorted-subset replicate PCR was 200 ng, corresponding to some 33,000 T cell genomes. Per the study methods: ImmunoSEQ only sent back junction sequences with no quality scores, so filtering was done differently. Data came from immunoSEQ multiplex PCR; TCRdb stores just in-frame clones and leaves some out. Clone size and the V and J calls come from that table; the DNA yielded D and trimming. The sample lists 730,000 or so clones; around 72% were seen once. The CDR3 loop spans 13 amino acids. V lost 10 bases to trimming and J lost 7 bases; unmatched junction nucleotides: 9. The germline V gene encodes CDR1 MNHNS and CDR2 SASEGT. These data originate in a study of shared clonotypes between healthy human individuals. Looking at the study overall: Donors consisted of two women and three men between 18 and 49.

The TCR was taken from a woman in her twenties or thirties in good health. The chain couples TRBV6-1 to TRBJ1-4; 7 bases are shared with TRBD1. The sample consisted of memory CD4+ T cells sorted from blood. Sample subset: CD45RA-negative fraction. In DNA form, the CDR3 reads TGTGCCACCACAGGGGCTTGGGGTGAAAAACTGTTTTTT. This gives the protein CATTGAWGEKLFF.